Shown below are 27 T cell receptor beta chains from a single sample sequenced in a study of T cells in Graves' hyperthyroidism and ophthalmopathy. RNA transcripts yielded amplified TCR beta CDR3 regions. An initial round of RT-PCR targeting the TCR CDR3 relied on the HTBI primer set. TCRdb ran MiXCR on the multiplex PCR reads and lists one entry per CDR3 protein. The data contain roughly 800,000 distinct CDR3 sequences, approximately 40% of them singletons. Sample: blood. The receptors derive from a man between 18 and 35 years old with Graves' hyperthyroidism.

DNA for the CDR3: TGTGCCAGCAGTCCCGTACGACAGGGAATCACTGAAGCTTTCTTT. Protein product: CASSPVRQGITEAFF. V is TRBV25-1 and J is TRBJ1-1; 7 nucleotides match TRBD1. This CDR3 has 15 amino acids. Trimming removed 5 bases from V and 4 bases from J; junction bases left unmatched: 10. CDR1 is MGHDK, CDR2 SYGVNS, per germline.

In this sample, this clonotype turned up many times. The chain carries TRBV4-3 and TRBJ1-1, with D uncertain. Per the germline V gene, CDR1 is LGHNA and CDR2 is YSLEER. V was clipped by 2 bases and J by 0 bases, with 7 bases between them. The CDR3 spans 14 residues. The CDR3 nucleotides read TGCGCCAGCAGCCAACGAGGATTGAACACTGAAGCTTTCTTT. Translated: CASSQRGLNTEAFF.

This clonotype has a count of ten or more. V usage is TRBV29-1 and J usage is TRBJ1-3; D is unresolved. V was pared by 4 bases and J by 4 bases, with 8 bases between. Germline-derived CDR1 and CDR2 are SQVTM and ANQGSEA. The CDR3 length is 12 residues. Here the CDR3 reads CSVGGDGNTIYF. CDR3 nucleotides: TGCAGCGTTGGGGGTGACGGAAACACCATATATTTT.

The chain has TRBV4-1 and TRBJ2-2, with D possibly being TRBD1 (6 bases). Germline loops: CDR1 MGHRA, CDR2 YSYEKL. V lost 1 base to trimming and J lost 3 bases, with 9 bases between them. CDR3 length: 15 residues. CDR3 nucleotides: TGCGCCAGCAGCCAAGTGGACAGTTACACCGGGGAGCTGTTTTTT. Its translation: CASSQVDSYTGELFF.

This clonotype was recorded at least ten times. The genes are TRBV9 and TRBJ1-4; D unclear. Germline CDR1 and CDR2: SGDLS and YYNGEE. This CDR3 has 14 amino acids. The V gene lost 2 bases and the J gene lost 0 bases, with 5 bases spanning the gap. CDR3 coding DNA: TGTGCCAGCAGCGTCTCTGCAACTAATGAAAAACTGTTTTTT. Translation: CASSVSATNEKLFF.

Comments on this clonotype: It may be a read error: a sequence one base away is much more abundant. The chain combines TRBV27 with TRBJ1-3; a possible D gene is TRBD1 (6 bases). CDR3 length: 14 residues. Germline CDR1 is MNHEY and CDR2 is SMNVEV (reference sequence). This CDR3 reads CASSLAGEQTTPHF. In nucleotides, the CDR3 is TGTGCCAGCAGCCTCGCAGGGGAACAGACCACTCCGCATTTT.

The chain couples TRBV14 to TRBJ1-6; a possible D gene is TRBD1 (5 bases). Germline CDR1 and CDR2: SGHDN and FVKESK. The CDR3 runs 15 residues. V lost 1 base to trimming and J lost 5 bases, with 9 bases between them. Here the CDR3 reads CASSQGDEDNSPLHF. For the CDR3, the DNA is TGTGCCAGCAGCCAAGGGGACGAAGATAATTCACCCCTCCACTTT.

This chain joins TRBV6-6 and TRBJ1-1; maybe TRBD1 (5 bases). V lost 2 bases and J 3 bases, leaving 10 bases between the germline ends. Per germline, CDR1 MNHNY and CDR2 SVGAGI (reference sequence). This CDR3 is 14 amino acids long. The CDR3 DNA is TGTGCCAGCAGTTACGCCGGGGGGGACACTGAAGCTTTCTTT. Translated: CASSYAGGDTEAFF.

V usage is TRBV20-1 and J usage is TRBJ1-6; a weak D match, TRBD1 (5 bases). In germline, CDR1 is DFQATT, CDR2 SNEGSKA (reference sequence). The CDR3 consists of 11 residues. V was cut by 2 bases and J by 9 bases, with 5 bases left in between. Here the CDR3 DNA reads TGCAGTGCTAGACAGGGTTCACCCCTCCACTTT. Translating gives CSARQGSPLHF.

This clonotype was observed at least ten times. This rearrangement joins TRBV20-1 to TRBJ1-4, with 7 bases matching TRBD1. This CDR3 region has 15 residues. Germline V gene data show CDR1 as DFQATT and CDR2 as SNEGSKA (reference sequence). V shed 3 bases, J shed 1 base, and the junction held 5 bases outside the gene matches. The CDR3 reads CSASDRQGTNEKLFF. The CDR3, as DNA: TGCAGTGCTAGCGATCGACAGGGAACTAATGAAAAACTGTTTTTT.

The chain is built from TRBV7-9 and TRBJ2-7, with D possibly called TRBD1 or TRBD2 (5 bases each). The CDR3 extends over 15 amino acids. Germline CDR1 SEHNR, CDR2 FQNEAQ (reference sequence). V was cut by 5 bases and J by 2 bases, with 16 bases left in between. CDR3 region: CASSLPGPGTYEQYF. The CDR3 bases are TGTGCCAGCAGCCTGCCGGGGCCAGGGACCTACGAGCAGTACTTC.

This sequence joins TRBV7-2 and TRBJ2-7; D is undetermined. The germline V and J ends were trimmed by 5 bases and 6 bases, with 14 bases remaining between them. Germline CDR1 and CDR2: SGHTA and FQGNSA. This CDR3 region has 13 residues. The CDR3 DNA sequence: TGTGCCAGCAGCCGGCCCTTTTCCGGCGAGCAGTACTTC. Protein product: CASSRPFSGEQYF. The full variable domain, with the rest looked up from reference TRBV7-2 and TRBJ2-7, is GAGVSQSPSNKVTEKGKDVELRCDPISGHTALYWYRQSLGQGLEFLIYFQGNSAPDKSGLPSDRFSAERTGGSVSTLTIQRTQQEDSAVYLCASSRPFSGEQYFGPGTRLTVT.

This clonotype was seen more than once but under ten times. The rearrangement links TRBV11-2 to TRBJ2-7; possibly TRBD1 for D (5 bases). The germline V gene encodes CDR1 SGHAT and CDR2 FQNNGV. The CDR3 sequence is 17 residues long. V was shortened by 6 bases and J by 1 base, with 22 bases between the two germline ends. CDR3 amino acids: CASRNRFLETGSYEQYF. DNA of the CDR3: TGTGCCAGCAGGAATCGATTCCTTGAAACAGGATCCTACGAGCAGTACTTC.

J is TRBJ1-1 and V is TRBV6-1; D unresolved. This CDR3 is 12 amino acids long. V shed 2 bases and J shed 8 bases, with 9 bases lying between them. Germline lookup yields CDR1 MNHNS and CDR2 SASEGT. The CDR3 loop reads CASSERRVEAFF. The CDR3 bases are TGTGCCAGCAGTGAAAGAAGGGTCGAAGCTTTCTTT.

This chain uses TRBV7-9 with TRBJ2-5; 7 bases agree with TRBD2. CDR1 and CDR2 from the germline V gene are SEHNR and FQNEAQ (reference sequence). V lost 5 bases to trimming and J lost 6 bases; unmatched junction nucleotides: 12. This CDR3 has 15 residues. CDR3 nucleotides: TGTGCCAGCAGCCGTCTCCGGGGGGAAAGGCAGACCCAGTACTTC. Its translation: CASSRLRGERQTQYF.

The chain carries TRBV6-6 and TRBJ1-3, with 7 bases aligning to TRBD1. The CDR3 totals 15 residues. V shed 6 bases and J 0 bases; nucleotides not matched to a gene: 5. Germline CDR1 reads MNHNY; CDR2 reads SVGAGI (reference sequence). The chain's CDR3 is CASRPTGVSGNTIYF. The CDR3 DNA sequence: TGTGCCAGCAGGCCAACAGGGGTCTCTGGAAACACCATATATTTT.

The chain combines TRBV7-9 with TRBJ2-7; 8 bases are shared with TRBD1. Germline loops: CDR1 SEHNR, CDR2 FQNEAQ (reference sequence). The CDR3 has 12 residues. With V trimmed by 6 bases and J by 6 bases, 4 bases remained unmatched. The CDR3 DNA follows: TGTGCCAGCAGAGAGACAGGGGTCGAGCAGTACTTC. Amino acid sequence: CASRETGVEQYF.

This clonotype was recorded many times. V usage is TRBV5-1 and J usage is TRBJ1-2; D is undetermined. The V gene's germline CDR1 is SGHRS and CDR2 YFSETQ. The CDR3 loop spans 13 amino acids. Trimming pared 5 bases from V and 3 bases from J, leaving 11 bases between. CDR3 bases: TGCGCCAGCAGACCCCAAGAGTACTATGGCTACACCTTC. Encoded protein: CASRPQEYYGYTF.

This clonotype was counted a few times. The rearrangement joins TRBV27 to TRBJ1-2; D call uncertain. This CDR3 comprises 15 residues. V was cut by 5 bases and J by 3 bases, with 16 bases left in between. Germline loops: CDR1 MNHEY, CDR2 SMNVEV (reference sequence). CDR3 sequence (DNA): TGTGCCAGCAGTCCCACCCGTCCCAGGCACTATGGCTACACCTTC. This sequence encodes CASSPTRPRHYGYTF.

A note on this clonotype: The conserved phenylalanine or tryptophan is not found at the CDR3 terminus, so this likely reflects a read error. No DNA is shown, since the ends of the CDR3 on it are uncertain; the CDR3 is the one TCRdb lists. The chain combines TRBV10-2 with TRBJ1-1. The CDR3 is made up of 12 amino acids, end residues included. Germline V gives CDR1 WSHSY, CDR2 SAAADI. This CDR3 reads CASSERHTEAFS.

The sample holds one count of this clonotype. It is likely a read error, because the conserved phenylalanine at the end of the CDR3 is missing. The chain has TRBV15 and TRBJ1-2; 8 nucleotides line up with TRBD1. CDR1 and CDR2 from the germline V gene are LNHNV and YYDKDF (reference sequence). The V and J ends lost 0 bases and 8 bases, in that order; junction bases with no gene match: 2. The length of the CDR3 is 13 residues. CDR3 nucleotides: TGTGCCACCAGCAGAGAGACAGGGGAAGGCTACACCCTC. It encodes CATSRETGEGYTL.

The gene calls are TRBV7-2 and TRBJ1-2, with 12 bases identical to TRBD1. From germline, CDR1 is SGHTA and CDR2 FQGNSA. The J segment lost 0 bases and the V segment lost 3 bases, leaving 2 bases of the junction unmatched. The CDR3 has 16 residues. CDR3 in DNA: TGTGCCAGCAGCTTGGGGACAGGGGGCCCTAACTATGGCTACACCTTC. It codes for CASSLGTGGPNYGYTF.

This clonotype has a count of ten or more. This CDR3 is CASSLSGREQYF. In DNA, the CDR3 is TGCGCCAGCAGCTTGTCTGGACGCGAGCAGTACTTC. The J gene is TRBJ2-7, the V gene TRBV5-1; no definite D call. The germline V gene encodes CDR1 SGHRS and CDR2 YFSETQ. Trimming removed 1 base from V and 6 bases from J, with 8 bases in between. This CDR3 spans 12 amino acids.

This clonotype appeared many times. V is TRBV20-1 and J is TRBJ1-1, with TRBD1 matching over 7 bases. Germline CDR1 DFQATT, CDR2 SNEGSKA (reference sequence). The CDR3 extends over 13 amino acids. The V gene end was trimmed by 0 bases and the J gene end by 5 bases; junction bases not matched to a gene: 3. The CDR3 nucleotides read TGCAGTGCTAGAGAGGACAGGTGGACTGAAGCTTTCTTT. Translation: CSAREDRWTEAFF.

In this sample, this clonotype turned up a few times. A read error may account for a junction end that differs from germline. The V gene is TRBV10-3, the J gene TRBJ1-6, with 7 bases aligning to TRBD1. Germline loops: CDR1 ENHRY, CDR2 SYGVKD. This CDR3 region has 20 residues. CDR3 sequence: CASSYLPGQGVVVRYSPLHF. In DNA, the CDR3 is TGTGCCAGCAGTTACCTCCCCGGGCAGGGGGTAGTTGTTCGGTATTCACCCCTCCACTTT.

This chain connects TRBV20-1 to TRBJ2-1; the D gene is possibly TRBD2 (5 bases). The CDR3 length is 16 residues. Trimming shortened V by 0 bases and J by 0 bases, and 12 bases separated the two germline ends. The germline V gene encodes CDR1 DFQATT and CDR2 SNEGSKA (reference sequence). The CDR3 spells CSARDGEGPSYNEQFF. The CDR3 nucleotides are TGCAGTGCTAGAGATGGAGAGGGCCCCTCCTACAATGAGCAGTTCTTC.

This clonotype has a handful of counts. The chain's CDR3 is CASSLLTNEKLFF. CDR3 coding DNA: TGTGCCAGCAGCTTACTCACTAATGAAAAACTGTTTTTT. The chain uses TRBV7-9 and TRBJ1-4, with D unclear. This CDR3 has 13 amino acids. Germline CDR1 SEHNR, CDR2 FQNEAQ (reference sequence). The V gene lost 2 bases and the J gene lost 2 bases, with 3 bases spanning the gap.